Detailed here is one T cell receptor (beta chain). The CDR3 is 14 amino acids. V was pared by 0 bases and J by 5 bases, with 11 bases between. Germline values: CDR1 SGHRS, CDR2 YFSETQ. The source of the sample is a study of blood T cell repertoires in COVID-19. Study information: Samples of COVID-19 (acute and convalescent) were obtained from the United States, Italy and Spain. The analysed material was cDNA or gDNA that came from T cells, B-cell-depleted T cells, or PBMCs.

Original handling: Counts of nucleated cells, estimated from reference gene primer amplification, were obtained. This table comes from immunoSEQ multiplex PCR, and its TCRdb copy is limited to in-frame clones, with some not included. V and J calls and clone size are those listed in that table; D and trimming were worked out from the DNA. Of some 60,000 clones in the sample, around 88% were seen once. The sequence was collected from a man aged 55 to 70 with acute or convalescent COVID-19. The chain joins TRBV5-1 to TRBJ2-5, with D possibly TRBD2 on 6 matching bases. Sample: peripheral blood. The CDR3 coding sequence is TGCGCCAGCAGCTTGGCTCTGGGGAGGGAGACCCAGTACTTC. It is translated as CASSLALGRETQYF.